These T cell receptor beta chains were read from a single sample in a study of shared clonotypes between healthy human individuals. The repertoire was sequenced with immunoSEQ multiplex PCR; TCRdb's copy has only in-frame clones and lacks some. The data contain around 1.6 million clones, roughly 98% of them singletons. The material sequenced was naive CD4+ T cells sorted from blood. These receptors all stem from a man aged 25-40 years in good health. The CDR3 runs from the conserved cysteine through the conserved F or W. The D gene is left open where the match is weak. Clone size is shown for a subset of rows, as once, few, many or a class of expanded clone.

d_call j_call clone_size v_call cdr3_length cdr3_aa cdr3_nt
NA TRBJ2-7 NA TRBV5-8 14 CASSLGQGIHEQYF TGTGCCAGCAGCTTGGGCCAGGGAATCCACGAGCAGTACTTC
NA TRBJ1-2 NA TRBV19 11 CASRQANGYTF TGTGCCAGTAGACAGGCTAATGGCTACACCTTC
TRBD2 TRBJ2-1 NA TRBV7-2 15 CASSLDGGLAAEQFF TGTGCCAGCAGCTTAGATGGGGGACTAGCTGCAGAGCAGTTCTTC
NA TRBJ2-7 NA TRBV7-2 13 CASSLIVSSEQYF TGTGCCAGCAGCTTAATCGTCTCCTCAGAGCAGTACTTC
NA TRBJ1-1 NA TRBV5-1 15 CASSLAGLLNTEAFF TGCGCCAGCAGCTTGGCCGGGCTCCTGAACACTGAAGCTTTCTTT
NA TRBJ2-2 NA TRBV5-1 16 CASSFLGGPNTGELFF TGCGCCAGCAGCTTCTTGGGCGGACCGAACACCGGGGAGCTGTTTTTT
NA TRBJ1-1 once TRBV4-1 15 CASSQVKGMNTEAFF TGCGCCAGCAGCCAAGTAAAGGGAATGAACACTGAAGCTTTCTTT
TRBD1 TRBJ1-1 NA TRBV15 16 CATSRVVGTGVSEAFF TGTGCCACCAGCAGAGTGGTCGGGACAGGGGTATCTGAAGCTTTCTTT
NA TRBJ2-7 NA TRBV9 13 CASSAGVSYEQYF TGTGCCAGCAGCGCAGGGGTATCCTACGAGCAGTACTTC
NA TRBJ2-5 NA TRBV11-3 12 CASSQTQETQYF TGTGCCAGCAGCCAGACCCAAGAGACCCAGTACTTC
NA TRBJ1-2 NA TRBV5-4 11 CASSEKGENTF TGTGCCAGCAGCGAAAAGGGGGAGAACACCTTC
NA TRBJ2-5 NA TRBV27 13 CASSYTGRETQYF TGTGCCAGCAGTTACACAGGGAGAGAGACCCAGTACTTC
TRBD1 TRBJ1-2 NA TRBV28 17 CASSSSSTGNPNYGYTF TGTGCCAGCAGTTCATCGTCGACAGGGAACCCTAACTATGGCTACACCTTC
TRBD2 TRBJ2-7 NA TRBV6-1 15 CASSEAGTSGYEQYF TGTGCCAGCAGTGAAGCCGGGACTAGCGGCTACGAGCAGTACTTC
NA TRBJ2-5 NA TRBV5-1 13 CASSFAAQETQYF TGCGCCAGCAGCTTTGCCGCCCAAGAGACCCAGTACTTC
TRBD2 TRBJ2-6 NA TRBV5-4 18 CASSLERDYYSGANVLTF TGTGCCAGCAGCCTCGAAAGGGACTATTACTCTGGGGCCAACGTCCTGACTTTC
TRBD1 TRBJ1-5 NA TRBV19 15 CASTGTGRINQPQHF TGTGCCAGTACGGGGACAGGGCGCATCAATCAGCCCCAGCATTTT
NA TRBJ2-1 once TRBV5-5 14 CASSFGRNYNEQFF TGTGCCAGCAGCTTTGGACGGAACTACAATGAGCAGTTCTTC
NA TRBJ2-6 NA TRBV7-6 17 CASSLRYRPPGANVLTF TGTGCCAGCAGCTTACGGTACAGGCCGCCTGGGGCCAACGTCCTGACTTTC
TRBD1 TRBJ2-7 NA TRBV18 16 CASSPLGTGGAREQYF TGTGCCAGCTCACCTCTGGGGACAGGGGGCGCGAGAGAGCAGTACTTC
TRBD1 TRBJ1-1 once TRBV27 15 CASSRNRGLNTEAFF TGTGCCAGCAGTCGAAACAGGGGGCTTAACACTGAAGCTTTCTTT
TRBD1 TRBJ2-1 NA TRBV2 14 CASGGTGTSLLQFF TGTGCCAGCGGTGGGACAGGGACTTCCCTGCTGCAGTTCTTC
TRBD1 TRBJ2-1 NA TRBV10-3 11 CAIRQGNEQFF TGTGCCATTAGACAGGGCAATGAGCAGTTCTTC
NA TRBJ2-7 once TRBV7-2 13 CASNRYLADEQYF TGTGCCAGCAACCGATATTTAGCGGACGAGCAGTACTTC
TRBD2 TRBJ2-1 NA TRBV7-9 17 CASSLVGSGTSYNEQFF TGTGCCAGCAGCTTAGTAGGAAGCGGGACTTCTTACAATGAGCAGTTCTTC
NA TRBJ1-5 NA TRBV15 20 CATSRDPRGLPEPSNQPQHF TGTGCCACCAGCAGAGATCCGAGGGGATTGCCTGAGCCTAGCAATCAGCCCCAGCATTTT
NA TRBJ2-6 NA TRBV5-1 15 CASSRQESGANVLTF TGCGCCAGCAGCCGACAGGAATCTGGGGCCAACGTCCTGACTTTC
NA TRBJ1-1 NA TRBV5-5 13 CASSLGAGTEAFF TGTGCCAGCAGCTTGGGGGCGGGCACTGAAGCTTTCTTT
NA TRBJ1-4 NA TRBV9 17 CASSTEPGGITNEKLFF TGTGCCAGCAGCACAGAACCCGGGGGTATCACTAATGAAAAACTGTTTTTT
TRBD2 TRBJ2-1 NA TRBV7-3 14 CASSPGLAVSEQFF TGTGCCAGCAGTCCGGGACTAGCCGTCAGTGAGCAGTTCTTC
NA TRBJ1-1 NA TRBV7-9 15 CASSSPSSVNTEAFF TGTGCCAGCAGCTCTCCAAGTTCCGTGAACACTGAAGCTTTCTTT
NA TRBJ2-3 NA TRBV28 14 CASSLNWGADTQYF TGTGCCAGCAGTTTAAACTGGGGGGCAGATACGCAGTATTTT
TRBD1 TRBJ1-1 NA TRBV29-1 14 CSVEKGQVLTEAFF TGCAGCGTTGAAAAGGGACAGGTGTTGACTGAAGCTTTCTTT
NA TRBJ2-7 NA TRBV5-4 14 CASSLVGAANEQYF TGTGCCAGCAGCTTGGTGGGCGCAGCCAACGAGCAGTACTTC
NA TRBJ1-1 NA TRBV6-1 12 CASSEVGRGAFF TGTGCCAGCAGTGAGGTAGGGCGCGGAGCTTTCTTT
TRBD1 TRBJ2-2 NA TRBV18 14 CASSPAQGAGELFF TGTGCCAGCTCACCAGCCCAGGGGGCCGGGGAGCTGTTTTTT
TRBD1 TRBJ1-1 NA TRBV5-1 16 CASSQDLDREAAEAFF TGCGCCAGCAGCCAAGACCTGGACAGGGAAGCCGCTGAAGCTTTCTTT
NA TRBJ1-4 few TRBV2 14 CASSEGVEVEKLFF TGTGCCAGCAGTGAAGGGGTAGAGGTTGAAAAACTGTTTTTT
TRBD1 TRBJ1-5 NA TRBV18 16 CASSAVPGQGGQPQHF TGTGCCAGCTCGGCCGTCCCGGGACAGGGCGGGCAGCCCCAGCATTTT
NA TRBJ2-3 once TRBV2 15 CASSGPPGDPDTQYF TGTGCCAGCAGTGGTCCCCCGGGAGACCCAGATACGCAGTATTTT
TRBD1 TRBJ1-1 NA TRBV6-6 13 CASSAGTGEGAFF TGTGCCAGCAGCGCCGGGACAGGGGAGGGGGCTTTCTTT
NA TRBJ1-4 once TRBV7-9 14 CASSPNGGDEKLFF TGTGCCAGCAGCCCTAATGGAGGAGATGAAAAACTGTTTTTT
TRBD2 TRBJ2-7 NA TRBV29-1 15 CSVMGGLGDSYEQYF TGCAGCGTCATGGGGGGACTAGGGGATTCCTACGAGCAGTACTTC
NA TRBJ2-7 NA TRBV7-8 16 CASSLSTLRKPYEQYF TGTGCCAGCAGCTTATCTACTCTGCGTAAACCGTACGAGCAGTACTTC
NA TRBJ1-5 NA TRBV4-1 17 CASSQDHSAQLDQPQHF TGCGCCAGCAGCCAAGACCACAGCGCCCAGCTTGATCAGCCCCAGCATTTT
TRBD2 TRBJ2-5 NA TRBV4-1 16 CASSKGLAGGPETQYF TGCGCCAGCAGCAAGGGACTAGCGGGAGGGCCGGAGACCCAGTACTTC
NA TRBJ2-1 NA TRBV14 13 CASSLPKYNEQFF TGTGCCAGCAGCCTCCCTAAATACAATGAGCAGTTCTTC
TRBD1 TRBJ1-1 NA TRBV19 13 CASSATGGGEAFF TGTGCCAGTAGTGCGACAGGGGGAGGTGAAGCTTTCTTT
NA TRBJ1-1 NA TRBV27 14 CASRNLEIDTEAFF TGTGCCAGCAGAAATTTGGAGATTGACACTGAAGCTTTCTTT
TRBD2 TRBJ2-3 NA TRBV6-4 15 CASSAGLAGGDTQYF TGTGCCAGCAGTGCGGGACTAGCGGGAGGAGATACGCAGTATTTT
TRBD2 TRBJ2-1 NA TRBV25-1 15 CASRESGKLGNEQFF TGTGCCAGTAGAGAAAGCGGGAAACTGGGCAATGAGCAGTTCTTC
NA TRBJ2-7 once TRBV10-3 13 CAISVVDGNEQYF TGTGCCATCAGTGTAGTAGACGGAAACGAGCAGTACTTC
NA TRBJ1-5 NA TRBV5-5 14 CASSFRQGGQPQHF TGTGCCAGCAGCTTTAGGCAGGGAGGTCAGCCCCAGCATTTT
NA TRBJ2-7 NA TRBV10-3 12 CAISESTREQYF TGTGCCATCAGTGAGTCGACGCGGGAGCAGTACTTC